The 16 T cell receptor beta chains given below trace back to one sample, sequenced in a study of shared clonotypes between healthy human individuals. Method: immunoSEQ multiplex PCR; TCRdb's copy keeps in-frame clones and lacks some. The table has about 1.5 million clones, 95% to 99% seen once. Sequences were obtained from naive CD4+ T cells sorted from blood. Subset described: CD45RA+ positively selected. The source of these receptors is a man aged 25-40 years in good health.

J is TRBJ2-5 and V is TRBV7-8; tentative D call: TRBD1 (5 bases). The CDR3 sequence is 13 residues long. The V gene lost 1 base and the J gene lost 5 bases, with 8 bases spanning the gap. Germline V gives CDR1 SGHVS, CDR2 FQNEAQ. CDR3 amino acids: CASSLVGAETQYF. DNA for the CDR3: TGTGCCAGCAGCTTAGTTGGGGCTGAGACCCAGTACTTC.

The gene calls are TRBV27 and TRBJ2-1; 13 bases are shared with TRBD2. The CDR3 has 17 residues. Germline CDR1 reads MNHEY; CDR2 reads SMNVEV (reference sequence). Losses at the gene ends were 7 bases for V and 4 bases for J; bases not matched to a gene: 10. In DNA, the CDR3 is TGTGCCAGCACCCCGAGGACTAGCGGGAGTGGGTACAATGAGCAGTTCTTC. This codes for CASTPRTSGSGYNEQFF.

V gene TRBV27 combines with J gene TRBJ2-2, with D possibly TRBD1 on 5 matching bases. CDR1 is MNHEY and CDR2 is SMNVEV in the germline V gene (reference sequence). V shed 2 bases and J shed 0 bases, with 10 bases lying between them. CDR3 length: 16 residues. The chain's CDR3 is CASSLIGQPNTGELFF. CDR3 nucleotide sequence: TGTGCCAGCAGTTTAATCGGACAACCGAACACCGGGGAGCTGTTTTTT.

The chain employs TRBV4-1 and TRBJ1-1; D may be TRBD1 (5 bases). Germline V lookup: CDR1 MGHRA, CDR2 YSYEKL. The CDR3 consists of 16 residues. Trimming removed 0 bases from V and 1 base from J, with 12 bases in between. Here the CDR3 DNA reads TGCGCCAGCAGCCAAGAGGGGGGTTTGAGGAACACTGAAGCTTTCTTT. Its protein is CASSQEGGLRNTEAFF.

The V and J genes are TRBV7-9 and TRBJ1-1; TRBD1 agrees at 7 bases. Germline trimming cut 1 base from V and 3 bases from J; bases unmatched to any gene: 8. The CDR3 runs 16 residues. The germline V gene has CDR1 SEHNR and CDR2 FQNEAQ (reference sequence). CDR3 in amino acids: CASSLGQGKRDTEAFF. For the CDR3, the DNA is TGTGCCAGCAGCTTAGGACAGGGCAAGAGGGACACTGAAGCTTTCTTT.

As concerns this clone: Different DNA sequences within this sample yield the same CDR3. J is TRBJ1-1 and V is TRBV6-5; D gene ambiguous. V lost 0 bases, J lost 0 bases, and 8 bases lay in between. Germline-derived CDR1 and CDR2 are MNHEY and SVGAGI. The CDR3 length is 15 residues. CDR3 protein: CASSYSGSLNTEAFF. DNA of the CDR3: TGTGCCAGCAGTTACTCTGGAAGCCTGAACACTGAAGCTTTCTTT.

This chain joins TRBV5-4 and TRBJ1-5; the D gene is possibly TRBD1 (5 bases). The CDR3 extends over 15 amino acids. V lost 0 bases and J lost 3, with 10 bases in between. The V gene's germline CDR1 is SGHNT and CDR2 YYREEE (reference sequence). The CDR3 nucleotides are TGTGCCAGCAGCTTGGATAGGACACCCAATCAGCCCCAGCATTTT. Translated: CASSLDRTPNQPQHF.

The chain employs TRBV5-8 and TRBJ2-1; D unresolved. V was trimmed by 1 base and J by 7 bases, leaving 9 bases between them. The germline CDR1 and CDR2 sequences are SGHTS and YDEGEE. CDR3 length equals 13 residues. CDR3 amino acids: CASSLLERNEQFF. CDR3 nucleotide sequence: TGTGCCAGCAGCTTGCTAGAGAGGAATGAGCAGTTCTTC.

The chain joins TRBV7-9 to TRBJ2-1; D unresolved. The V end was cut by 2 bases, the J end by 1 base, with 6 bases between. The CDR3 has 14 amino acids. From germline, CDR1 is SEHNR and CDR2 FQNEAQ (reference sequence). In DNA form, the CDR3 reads TGTGCCAGCAGCTTATTGGTTTCCTACAATGAGCAGTTCTTC. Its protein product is CASSLLVSYNEQFF. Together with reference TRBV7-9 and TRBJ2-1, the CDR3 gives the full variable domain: DTGVSQNPRHKITKRGQNVTFRCDPISEHNRLYWYRQTLGQGPEFLTYFQNEAQLEKSRLLSDRFSAERPKGSFSTLEIQRTEQGDSAMYLCASSLLVSYNEQFFGPGTRLTVL.

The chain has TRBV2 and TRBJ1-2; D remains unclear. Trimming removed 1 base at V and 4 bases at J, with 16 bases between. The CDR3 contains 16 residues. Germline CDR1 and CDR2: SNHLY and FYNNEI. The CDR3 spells CASSEGRADYGYGYTF. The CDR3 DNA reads TGTGCCAGCAGTGAAGGGAGGGCGGATTACGGCTATGGCTACACCTTC.

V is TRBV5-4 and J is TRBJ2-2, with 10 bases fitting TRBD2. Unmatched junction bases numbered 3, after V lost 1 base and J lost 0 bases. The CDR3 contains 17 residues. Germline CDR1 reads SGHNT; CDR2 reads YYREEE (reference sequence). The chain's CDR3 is CASSLTSGIPNTGELFF. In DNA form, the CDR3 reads TGTGCCAGCAGCTTGACTAGCGGGATCCCGAACACCGGGGAGCTGTTTTTT.

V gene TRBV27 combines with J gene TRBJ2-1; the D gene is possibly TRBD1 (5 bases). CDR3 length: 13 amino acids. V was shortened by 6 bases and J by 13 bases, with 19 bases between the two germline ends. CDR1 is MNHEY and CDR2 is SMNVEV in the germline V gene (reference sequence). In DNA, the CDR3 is TGTGCCAGCAGCTACCTCAGGGCAGAGGCCCAGTTCTTC. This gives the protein CASSYLRAEAQFF.

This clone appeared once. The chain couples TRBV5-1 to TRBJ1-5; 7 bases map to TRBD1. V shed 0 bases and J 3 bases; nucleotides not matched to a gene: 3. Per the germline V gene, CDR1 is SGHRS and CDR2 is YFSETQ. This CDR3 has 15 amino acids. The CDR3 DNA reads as TGCGCCAGCAGCTTGGCAGGGGGGAACAATCAGCCCCAGCATTTT. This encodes CASSLAGGNNQPQHF.

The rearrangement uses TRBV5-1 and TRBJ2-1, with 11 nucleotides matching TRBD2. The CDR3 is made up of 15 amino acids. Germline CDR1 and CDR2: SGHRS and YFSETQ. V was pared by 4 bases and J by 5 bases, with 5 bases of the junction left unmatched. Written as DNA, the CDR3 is TGCGCCAGCAGCGAAGGGACTAGCGGAGACAATGAGCAGTTCTTC. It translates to CASSEGTSGDNEQFF.

In nucleotides, the CDR3 is TGTGCCAGCAGCTTTCTGCCCTCGGGACAGGGTGGTGAAAAACTGTTTTTT. Residues: CASSFLPSGQGGEKLFF. The genes are TRBV7-2 and TRBJ1-4, with TRBD1 matching over 9 bases. The CDR3 runs 17 residues. The V gene end was trimmed by 3 bases and the J gene end by 7 bases; junction bases not matched to a gene: 12. Germline values: CDR1 SGHTA, CDR2 FQGNSA.

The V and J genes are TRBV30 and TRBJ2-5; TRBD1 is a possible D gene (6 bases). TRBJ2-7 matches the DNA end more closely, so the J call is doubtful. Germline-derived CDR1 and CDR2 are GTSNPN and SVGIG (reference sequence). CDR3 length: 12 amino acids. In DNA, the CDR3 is TGTGCCTGGAGTACAGGGATCTACGAGCAGTACTTC. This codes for CAWSTGIYEQYF.